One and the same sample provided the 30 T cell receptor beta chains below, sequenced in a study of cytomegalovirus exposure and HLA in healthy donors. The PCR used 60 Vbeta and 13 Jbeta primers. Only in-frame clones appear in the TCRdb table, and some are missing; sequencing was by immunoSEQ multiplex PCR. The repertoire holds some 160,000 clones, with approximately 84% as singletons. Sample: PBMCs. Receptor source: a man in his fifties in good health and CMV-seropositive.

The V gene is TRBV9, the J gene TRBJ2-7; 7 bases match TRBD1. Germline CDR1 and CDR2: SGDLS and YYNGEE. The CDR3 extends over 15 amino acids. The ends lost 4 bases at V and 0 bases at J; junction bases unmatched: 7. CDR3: CASSIGTDFSYEQYF. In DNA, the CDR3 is TGTGCCAGCAGCATTGGGACAGACTTCTCCTACGAGCAGTACTTC.

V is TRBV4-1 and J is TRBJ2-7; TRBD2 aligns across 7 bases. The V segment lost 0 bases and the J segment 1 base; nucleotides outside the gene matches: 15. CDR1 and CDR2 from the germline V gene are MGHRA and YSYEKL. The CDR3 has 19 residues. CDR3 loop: CASSQEGSLGGGFSYEQYF. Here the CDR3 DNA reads TGCGCCAGCAGCCAAGAAGGGTCTCTGGGGGGAGGGTTTTCCTACGAGCAGTACTTC.

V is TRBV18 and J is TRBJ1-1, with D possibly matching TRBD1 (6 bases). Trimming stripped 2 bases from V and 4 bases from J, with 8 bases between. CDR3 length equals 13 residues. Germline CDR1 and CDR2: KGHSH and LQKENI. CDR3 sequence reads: CASSPRGSTEAFF. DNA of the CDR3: TGTGCCAGCTCACCAAGGGGGTCCACTGAAGCTTTCTTT.

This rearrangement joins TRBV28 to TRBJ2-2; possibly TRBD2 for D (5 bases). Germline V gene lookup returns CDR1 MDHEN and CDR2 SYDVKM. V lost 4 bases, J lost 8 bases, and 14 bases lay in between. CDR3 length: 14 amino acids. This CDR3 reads CASSSPGYRGELFF. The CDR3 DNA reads TGTGCCAGCAGTTCGCCGGGGTATCGGGGGGAGCTGTTTTTT.

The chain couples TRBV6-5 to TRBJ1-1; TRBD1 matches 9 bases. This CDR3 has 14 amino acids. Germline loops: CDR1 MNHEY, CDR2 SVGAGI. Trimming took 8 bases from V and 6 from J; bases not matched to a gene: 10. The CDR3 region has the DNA TGTGCCAGCGGGAGAGACAGGGGGAAGGCTGAAGCTTTCTTT. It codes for CASGRDRGKAEAFF.

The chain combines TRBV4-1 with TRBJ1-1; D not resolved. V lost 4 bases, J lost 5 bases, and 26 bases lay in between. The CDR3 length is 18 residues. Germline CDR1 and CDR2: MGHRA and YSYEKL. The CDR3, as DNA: TGCGCCAGCAGCCCCCAGGCACTCCGGCCCCAACGGTGGACTGAAGCTTTCTTT. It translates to CASSPQALRPQRWTEAFF.

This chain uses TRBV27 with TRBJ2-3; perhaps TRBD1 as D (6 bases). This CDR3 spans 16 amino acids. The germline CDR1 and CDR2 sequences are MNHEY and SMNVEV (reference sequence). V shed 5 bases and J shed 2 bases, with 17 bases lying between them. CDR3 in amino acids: CASSPRQARYTDTQYF. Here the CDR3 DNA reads TGTGCCAGCAGTCCGAGACAGGCCCGGTACACAGATACGCAGTATTTT.

The CDR3 nucleotides are TGTGCCAGCAGCCCGCAGGGGACTGGAAACACCATATATTTT. As protein: CASSPQGTGNTIYF. V gene TRBV6-5 combines with J gene TRBJ1-3, with D tentatively TRBD1 (6 bases). CDR1 is MNHEY and CDR2 is SVGAGI in the germline V gene. Trimming removed 6 bases from V and 2 bases from J, with 11 bases in between. This CDR3 region has 14 residues.

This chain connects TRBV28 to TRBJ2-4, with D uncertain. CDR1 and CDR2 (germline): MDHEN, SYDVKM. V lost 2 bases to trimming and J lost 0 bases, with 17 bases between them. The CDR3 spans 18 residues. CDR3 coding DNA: TGTGCCAGCAGTTTACCCTTAAGGCGGCAATTAGCCAAAAACATTCAGTACTTC. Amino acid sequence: CASSLPLRRQLAKNIQYF.

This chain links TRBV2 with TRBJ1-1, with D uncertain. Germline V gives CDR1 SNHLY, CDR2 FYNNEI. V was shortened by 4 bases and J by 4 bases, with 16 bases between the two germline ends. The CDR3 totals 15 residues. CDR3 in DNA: TGTGCCAGCAGTGTAGCACTGTCCAGAGGCACTGAAGCTTTCTTT. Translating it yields CASSVALSRGTEAFF.

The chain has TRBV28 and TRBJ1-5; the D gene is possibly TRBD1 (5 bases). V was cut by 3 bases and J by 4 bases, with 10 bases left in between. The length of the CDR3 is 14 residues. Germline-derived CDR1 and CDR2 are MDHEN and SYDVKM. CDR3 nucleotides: TGTGCCAGCAGTTTTTCGGCAGGGAATCAGCCCCAGCATTTT. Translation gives CASSFSAGNQPQHF.

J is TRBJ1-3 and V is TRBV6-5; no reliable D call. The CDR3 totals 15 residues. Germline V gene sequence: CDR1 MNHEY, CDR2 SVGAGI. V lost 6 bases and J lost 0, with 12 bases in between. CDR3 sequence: CASSPLAYSGNTIYF. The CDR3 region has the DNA TGTGCCAGCAGCCCCCTGGCATACTCTGGAAACACCATATATTTT.

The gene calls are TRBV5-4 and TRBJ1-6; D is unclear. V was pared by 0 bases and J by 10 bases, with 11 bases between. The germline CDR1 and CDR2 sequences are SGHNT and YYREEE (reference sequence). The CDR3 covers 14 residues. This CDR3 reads CASSLDLGQSPLHF. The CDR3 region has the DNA TGTGCCAGCAGCTTGGATTTGGGCCAATCACCCCTCCACTTT.

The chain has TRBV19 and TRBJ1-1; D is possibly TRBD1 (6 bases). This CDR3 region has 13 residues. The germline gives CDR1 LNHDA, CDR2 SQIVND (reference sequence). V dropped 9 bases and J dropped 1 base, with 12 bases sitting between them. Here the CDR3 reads CASRGERNTEAFF. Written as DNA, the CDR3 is TGTGCCAGCAGGGGCGAGAGGAACACTGAAGCTTTCTTT. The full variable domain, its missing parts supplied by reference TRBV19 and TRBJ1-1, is DGGITQSPKYLFRKEGQNVTLSCEQNLNHDAMYWYRQDPGQGLRLIYYSQIVNDFQKGDIAEGYSVSREKKESFPLTVTSAQKNPTAFYLCASRGERNTEAFFGQGTRLTVV.

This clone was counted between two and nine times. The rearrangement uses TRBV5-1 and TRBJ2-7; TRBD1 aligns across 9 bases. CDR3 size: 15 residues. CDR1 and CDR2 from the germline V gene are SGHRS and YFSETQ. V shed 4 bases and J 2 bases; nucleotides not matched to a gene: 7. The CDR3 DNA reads TGCGCCAGCAGCAAAGACAGGGGGGGAACCTACGAGCAGTACTTC. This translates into CASSKDRGGTYEQYF.

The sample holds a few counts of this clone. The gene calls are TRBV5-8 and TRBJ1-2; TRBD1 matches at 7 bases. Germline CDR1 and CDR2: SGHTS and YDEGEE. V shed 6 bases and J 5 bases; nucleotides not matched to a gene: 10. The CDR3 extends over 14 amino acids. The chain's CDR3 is CASTFFGTVYGYTF. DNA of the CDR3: TGTGCCAGCACCTTCTTCGGGACAGTTTATGGCTACACCTTC. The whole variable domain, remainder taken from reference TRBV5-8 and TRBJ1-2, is EAGVTQSPTHLIKTRGQQATLRCSPISGHTSVYWYQQALGLGLQFLLWYDEGEERNRGNFPPRFSGRQFPNYSSELNVNALELEDSALYLCASTFFGTVYGYTFGSGTRLTVV.

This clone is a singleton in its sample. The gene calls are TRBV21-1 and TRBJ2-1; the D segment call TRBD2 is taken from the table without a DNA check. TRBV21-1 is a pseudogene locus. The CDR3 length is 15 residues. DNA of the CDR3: TGTGCCAGCAGCAAAGTGGGACTAGCGTTCAATGAGCAGTTCTTC. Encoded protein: CASSKVGLAFNEQFF.

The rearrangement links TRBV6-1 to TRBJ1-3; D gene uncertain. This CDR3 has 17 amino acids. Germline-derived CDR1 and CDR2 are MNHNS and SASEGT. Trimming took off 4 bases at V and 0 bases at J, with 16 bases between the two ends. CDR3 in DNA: TGTGCCAGCAGTGGAAGCATACTCCGAACCTCTGGAAACACCATATATTTT. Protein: CASSGSILRTSGNTIYF.

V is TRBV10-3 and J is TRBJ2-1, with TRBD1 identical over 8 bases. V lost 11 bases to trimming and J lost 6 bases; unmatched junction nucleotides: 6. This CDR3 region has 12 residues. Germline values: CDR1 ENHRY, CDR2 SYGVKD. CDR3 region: CAVGDRFNEQFF. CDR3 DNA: TGTGCCGTCGGGGACAGGTTCAATGAGCAGTTCTTC.

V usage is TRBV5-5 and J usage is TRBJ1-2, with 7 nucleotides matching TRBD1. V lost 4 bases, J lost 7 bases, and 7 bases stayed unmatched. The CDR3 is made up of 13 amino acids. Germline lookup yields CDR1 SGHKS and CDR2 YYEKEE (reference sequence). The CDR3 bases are TGTGCCAGCAGCCCTTTAGGGACAGTTGGCTACACCTTC. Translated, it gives CASSPLGTVGYTF.

The chain's CDR3 is CASSLGGGGQDNEQFF. In nucleotides, the CDR3 is TGTGCCAGCAGCTTAGGGGGCGGGGGGCAGGACAATGAGCAGTTCTTC. The V and J genes are TRBV7-2 and TRBJ2-1; the match to TRBD2 covers 8 bases. J lost 5 bases, V lost 1 base, and 7 bases had no gene match. The germline gives CDR1 SGHTA, CDR2 FQGNSA. The CDR3 runs to 16 residues.

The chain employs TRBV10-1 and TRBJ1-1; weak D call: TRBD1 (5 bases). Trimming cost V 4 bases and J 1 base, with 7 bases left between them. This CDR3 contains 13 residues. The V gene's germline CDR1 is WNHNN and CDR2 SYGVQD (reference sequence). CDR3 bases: TGCGCCAGCAGTGGACAGTCGAACACTGAAGCTTTCTTT. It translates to CASSGQSNTEAFF.

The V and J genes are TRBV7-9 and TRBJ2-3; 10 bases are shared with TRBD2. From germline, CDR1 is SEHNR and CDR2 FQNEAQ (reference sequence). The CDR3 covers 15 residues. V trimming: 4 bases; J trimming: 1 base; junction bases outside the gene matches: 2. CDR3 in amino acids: CASSSGTSGTDTQYF. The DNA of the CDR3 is TGTGCCAGCAGCTCCGGGACTAGCGGCACAGATACGCAGTATTTT. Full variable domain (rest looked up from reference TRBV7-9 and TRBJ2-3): DTGVSQNPRHKITKRGQNVTFRCDPISEHNRLYWYRQTLGQGPEFLTYFQNEAQLEKSRLLSDRFSAERPKGSFSTLEIQRTEQGDSAMYLCASSSGTSGTDTQYFGPGTRLTVL.

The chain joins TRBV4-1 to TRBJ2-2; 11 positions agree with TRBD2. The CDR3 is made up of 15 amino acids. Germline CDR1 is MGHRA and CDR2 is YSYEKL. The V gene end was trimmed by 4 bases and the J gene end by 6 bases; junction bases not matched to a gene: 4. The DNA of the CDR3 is TGCGCCAGCAGCCCCATAGCGGGAGGGGCCGGGGAGCTGTTTTTT. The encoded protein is CASSPIAGGAGELFF.

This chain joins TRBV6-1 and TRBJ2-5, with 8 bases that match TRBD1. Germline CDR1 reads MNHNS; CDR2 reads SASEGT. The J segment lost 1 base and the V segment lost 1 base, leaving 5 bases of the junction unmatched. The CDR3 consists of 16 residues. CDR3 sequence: CASSEEAGGSQETQYF. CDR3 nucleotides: TGTGCCAGCAGTGAAGAGGCAGGGGGCAGCCAAGAGACCCAGTACTTC.

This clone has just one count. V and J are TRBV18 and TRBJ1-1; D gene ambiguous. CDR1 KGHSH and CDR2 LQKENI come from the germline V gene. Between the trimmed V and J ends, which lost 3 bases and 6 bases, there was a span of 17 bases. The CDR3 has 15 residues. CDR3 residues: CASSPPAGPNSEAFF. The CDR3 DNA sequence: TGTGCCAGCTCACCCCCCGCAGGCCCCAACTCTGAAGCTTTCTTT.

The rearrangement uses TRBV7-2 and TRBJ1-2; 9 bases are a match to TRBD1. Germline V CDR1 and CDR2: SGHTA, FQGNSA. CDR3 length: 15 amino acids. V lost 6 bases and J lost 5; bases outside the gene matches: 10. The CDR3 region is CASRPQGQGIYGYTF. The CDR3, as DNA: TGTGCCAGCAGACCCCAGGGACAGGGAATATATGGCTACACCTTC.

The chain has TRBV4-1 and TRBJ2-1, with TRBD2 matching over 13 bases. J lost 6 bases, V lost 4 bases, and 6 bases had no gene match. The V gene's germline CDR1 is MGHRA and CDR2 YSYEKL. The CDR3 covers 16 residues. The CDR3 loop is CASSRLLAGGVNEQFF. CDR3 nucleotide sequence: TGCGCCAGCAGCCGCTTACTAGCGGGGGGGGTCAATGAGCAGTTCTTC.

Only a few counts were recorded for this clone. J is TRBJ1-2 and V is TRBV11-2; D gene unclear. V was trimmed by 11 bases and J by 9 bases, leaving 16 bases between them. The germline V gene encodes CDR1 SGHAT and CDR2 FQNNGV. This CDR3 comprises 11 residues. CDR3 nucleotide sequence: TGTGCCCACCCCACGAGGGTGTGCTACACCTTC. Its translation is CAHPTRVCYTF.

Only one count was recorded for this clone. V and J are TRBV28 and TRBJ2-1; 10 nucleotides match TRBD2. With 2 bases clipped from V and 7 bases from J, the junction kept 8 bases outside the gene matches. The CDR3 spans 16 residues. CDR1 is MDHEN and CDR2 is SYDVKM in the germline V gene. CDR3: CASSLSTSGIVNEQFF. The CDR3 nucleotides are TGTGCCAGCAGTTTAAGTACTAGCGGGATAGTTAATGAGCAGTTCTTC.